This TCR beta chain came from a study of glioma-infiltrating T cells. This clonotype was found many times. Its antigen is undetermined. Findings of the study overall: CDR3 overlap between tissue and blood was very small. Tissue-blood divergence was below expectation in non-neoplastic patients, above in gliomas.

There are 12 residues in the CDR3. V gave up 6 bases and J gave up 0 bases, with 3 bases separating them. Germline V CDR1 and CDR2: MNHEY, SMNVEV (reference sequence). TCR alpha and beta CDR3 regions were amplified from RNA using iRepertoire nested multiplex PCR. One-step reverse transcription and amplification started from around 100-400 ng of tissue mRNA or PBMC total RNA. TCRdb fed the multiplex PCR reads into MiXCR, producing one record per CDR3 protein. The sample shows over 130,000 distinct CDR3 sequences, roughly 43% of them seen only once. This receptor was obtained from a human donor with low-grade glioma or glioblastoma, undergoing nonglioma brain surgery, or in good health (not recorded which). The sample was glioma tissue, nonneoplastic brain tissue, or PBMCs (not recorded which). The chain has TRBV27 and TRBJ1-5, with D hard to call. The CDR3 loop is CASSHSNQPQHF. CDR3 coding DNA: TGTGCCAGCAGCCATAGCAATCAGCCCCAGCATTTT.